This TCR beta chain was identified in a study of shared clonotypes between healthy human individuals (dated by TCRdb to the early 2020s). Background for the entire study: The cohort included three men and a couple of women between 18 and 49 years of age. Between about 0.9 and 10 billion PBMCs per donor were obtained by leukapheresis. Per donor, three plates each were used for CD4 naive and CD4 memory, two for CD8 naive, and one for CD8 memory. To increase sequencing depth and limit assay-specific biases, TCR repertoire library preparation and sequencing were carried out by different laboratories using diverse techniques. To estimate repertoire size and how much clonotypes are shared between individuals, the study performed deep sequencing of blood TCR repertoires from a few healthy adults. The research as a whole found: Sharing across a few donors was observed for around 5% of naive CD4, around 3.5% of naive CD8, roughly 2.4% of memory CD4, and around 0.42% of memory CD8 clonotypes. Naive subsets generally had larger estimated clonotype richness than memory subsets did. Even with the large sequencing depth, rarefaction of the sorted-subset datasets indicated that sequencing was incomplete. Sampling was restricted to blood, and TCR repertoires in tissue are likely to differ from TCR repertoires in blood. Compared with non-shared clonotypes, clonotypes shared by all four sorted-subset donors had higher generation probabilities. Because the study included a small number of donors, the genetic and exposure-history diversity represented was limited. Pairwise subsampling indicated that sequencing depth was expected to affect the degree of clonotype sharing among donors.

Using the deep immunoSEQ assay, multiplex PCR amplified TCR CDR3 regions from genomic DNA. Genomic DNA extracted from each cell subset was distributed evenly over all wells of several immunoSEQ 96-well plates, and each plate served as one replicate. For sorted subsets, 200 to 250 ng of genomic DNA, equivalent to about 30,000 T cell genomes, went into each replicate PCR. Purified libraries were quantified with a Qubit 3.0 fluorometer, sized on a Bioanalyzer 2100, and re-quantified with the KAPA Library Quantification kit. Each immunoSEQ 96-well plate was sequenced on its own single-read 150-cycle Illumina NextSeq 550 flow cell. As for the authors' bioinformatics: The immunoSEQ output contained only junctional sequences without quality scores, so filtering could not match that applied to full-length reads. To assign V/J genes and CDR3, sequences were annotated against IMGT germline references using PyIR, a Python wrapper for IgBLAST v1.9. Reads with weak V/J assignments (E-value above 1e-6), missing CDR3, stop codons, out-of-frame junctions, or ambiguous translated residues were removed. V3J clonotypes were defined by identical inferred V gene, J gene, and CDR3 amino acid sequence. The percentage overlap between two repertoires was calculated by dividing the number of shared unique clonotypes by the size of the smaller repertoire. Repertoire richness was assessed with RTK rarefaction, the Chao1 estimator, and Recon v2.1 estimates of unobserved clonotypes. OLGA was used to compute generation probabilities for all TCRbeta clonotypes that the gDNA method yielded from a handful of donors. TCRdb re-hosts the immuneACCESS table, in-frame sequences only. Its copies lack some clones; in the studies checked, an unresolved V gene accounts for under half of them, and the cause for the rest is not known. V, J and clone size derive from that table, while D and trimming were established from the DNA sequence. Within this sample are around 2.1 million clones, with approximately 94% of them counted one time only. The ten largest clones represent more than 1.5% of the sample.

Remarks on this clone: What antigen it recognizes has not been identified. No quality values exist for individual bases; no much larger clone is one base distant.

CD8 naive samples consisted of CD45RO-negative cells that were positively selected for CCR7, yielding a CD45RA+CCR7+ population without TemRA cells. Donors were healthy HIV-negative adults with no recently reported acute infections or vaccinations. Every donor was a Caucasian adult residing in Nashville, Tennessee, USA. Blood was obtained by leukapheresis, after which PBMCs were separated by Ficoll-Histopaque density gradient centrifugation and cryopreserved in liquid nitrogen vapor phase. Analytical flow cytometry was used to check the purity and quantity of every magnetically sorted T cell population. Genomic DNA was isolated from each sorted fraction and quantified by UV absorbance on a Nanodrop 2000c. The CDR1 and CDR2 encoded by the germline V gene are SGHRS and YFSETQ. From its cysteine to its phenylalanine, the CDR3 spans 15 amino acids. Here the CDR3 DNA is all that survives: 45 bases in frame from base 1. Relative to germline, V is 0 bases shorter and J is 9 bases shorter, with 18 bases between their ends.

The V and J genes are TRBV5-1 and TRBJ1-2; 5 matching bases give a weak D call of TRBD1. The sequencing sample was made of naive CD8+ T cells from PBMCs. The cell subset or site label, as the study defines it: CD45RA+CCR7+. This TCR was sampled from a man between 18 and 29 years old in good health. Some clones in this sample may be carry-over from other donors' samples. CDR3 reads: CASSLAVMGERSYTF. The DNA is TGCGCCAGCAGCTTGGCCGTGATGGGGGAGAGGAGCTACACCTTC.